A single TCR beta chain is shown here with its context. The target antigen is unknown. Assay: immunoSEQ multiplex PCR; the TCRdb copy retains only in-frame clones and omits some. This table holds about 68,000 clones, approximately 91% found once. This entry is derived from a study of chemoradiotherapy in HPV16-positive cancers. Study-level results: Candidate HPV-specific clones and E7-related TCR motifs grew in tumor during treatment. The functional HPV-specific definition rests on just a couple of HPV16-positive patients.

Trimming stripped 1 base from V and 0 bases from J, with 10 bases between. Germline values: CDR1 SGHDT, CDR2 YYEEEE. This CDR3 is built from 15 residues. The specimen comprised blood, sampled from a patient who underwent chemoradiotherapy. This sequence joins TRBV5-6 and TRBJ1-1; D is ambiguous. The receptor was derived from a human donor with HPV-associated anogenital cancer. CDR3 DNA sequence: TGTGCCAGCAGCTTGATTTCCCAGATGAACACTGAAGCTTTCTTT. Protein product: CASSLISQMNTEAFF.